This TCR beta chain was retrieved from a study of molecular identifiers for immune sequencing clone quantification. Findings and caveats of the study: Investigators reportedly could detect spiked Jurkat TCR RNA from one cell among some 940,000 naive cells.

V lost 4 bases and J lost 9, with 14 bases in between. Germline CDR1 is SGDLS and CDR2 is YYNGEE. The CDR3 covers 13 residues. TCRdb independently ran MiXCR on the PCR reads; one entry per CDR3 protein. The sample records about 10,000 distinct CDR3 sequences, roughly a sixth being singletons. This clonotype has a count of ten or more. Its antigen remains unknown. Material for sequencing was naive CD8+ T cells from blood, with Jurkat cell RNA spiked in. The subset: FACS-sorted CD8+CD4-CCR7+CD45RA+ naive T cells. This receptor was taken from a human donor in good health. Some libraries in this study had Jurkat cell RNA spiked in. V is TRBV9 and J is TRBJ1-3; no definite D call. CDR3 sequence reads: CASSSGGIRTIYF. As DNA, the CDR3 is TGTGCCAGCAGCTCAGGAGGGATCCGCACCATATATTTT.